This T cell receptor (beta chain) was captured by sequencing in a study of blood T cell repertoires in COVID-19. Study-level background: Samples representing acute and convalescent COVID-19 were sourced from the United States, Italy and Spain. T cells, B-cell-depleted T cells, or PBMCs provided the cDNA or gDNA that served as material.

Under the authors' procedure: Researchers report that nucleated cell counts were estimated from reference gene primer amplification. Assay: immunoSEQ multiplex PCR; the TCRdb copy retains only in-frame clones and omits some. Clonal size and the V and J genes are those of that table, whereas D and trimming came from the DNA. Of about 130,000 clones listed, roughly 71% are singletons. The CDR3 consists of 15 residues. V lost 6 bases, J lost 2 bases, and 14 bases lay in between. Germline V gives CDR1 MNHEY, CDR2 SVGAGI. The rearrangement joins TRBV6-5 to TRBJ1-5; tentative D call: TRBD1 (5 bases). The sequence derives from an elderly man with acute or convalescent COVID-19. The source material was peripheral blood. The CDR3: CASRDRGSGNQPQHF. The CDR3, as DNA: TGTGCCAGCAGAGATCGGGGGAGTGGCAATCAGCCCCAGCATTTT.